These T cell receptor beta chains were read from a single sample in a study of cytomegalovirus exposure and HLA in healthy donors. Some clones are missing from TCRdb's copy, which holds only in-frame ones; the method was immunoSEQ multiplex PCR. The table lists roughly 80,000 clones, roughly 94% of them singletons. The specimen sequenced was PBMCs. The receptors were sampled from a woman younger than 35 in good health and CMV-seronegative. Each CDR3 is given with its conserved first and last residue. Fields, in order: J gene, clone size, D gene, V gene, CDR3 protein, CDR3 DNA. D genes are given only for firm matches. Only part of the rows carry a size: once, few, many, or a class if the clone is expanded.

j_gene: TRBJ1-2
abundance: -
d_gene: TRBD1
v_gene: TRBV6-1
CDR3aa: CASGGDRVLNYGYTF
CDR3nt: TGTGCCAGCGGAGGAGACAGGGTATTGAACTATGGCTACACCTTC

j_gene: TRBJ1-5
abundance: -
d_gene: TRBD1
v_gene: TRBV6-5
CDR3aa: CASRATGAGSQPQHF
CDR3nt: TGTGCCAGCAGAGCGACAGGGGCGGGAAGTCAGCCCCAGCATTTT

j_gene: TRBJ2-1
abundance: -
d_gene: -
v_gene: TRBV5-1
CDR3aa: CASSLGLEALANEQFF
CDR3nt: TGCGCCAGCAGCTTGGGGCTAGAGGCCCTCGCCAATGAGCAGTTCTTC

j_gene: TRBJ2-1
abundance: -
d_gene: -
v_gene: TRBV27
CDR3aa: CASSLGPLYNEQFF
CDR3nt: TGTGCCAGCAGTTTGGGGCCTCTCTACAATGAGCAGTTCTTC

j_gene: TRBJ2-5
abundance: -
d_gene: TRBD1
v_gene: TRBV11-2
CDR3aa: CASSPGDSALTPKETQYF
CDR3nt: TGTGCCAGCAGCCCCGGGGACAGCGCTCTAACCCCGAAAGAGACCCAGTACTTC

j_gene: TRBJ2-6
abundance: large
d_gene: TRBD1
v_gene: TRBV7-6
CDR3aa: CATASGQGSGANVLTF
CDR3nt: TGTGCCACAGCATCCGGACAGGGTTCGGGGGCCAACGTCCTGACTTTC

j_gene: TRBJ2-7
abundance: -
d_gene: TRBD2
v_gene: TRBV11-2
CDR3aa: CASFGLGLLYEQYF
CDR3nt: TGTGCCAGCTTCGGACTAGGACTTCTCTACGAGCAGTACTTC

j_gene: TRBJ1-2
abundance: -
d_gene: -
v_gene: TRBV7-6
CDR3aa: CASSLGKLNYGYTF
CDR3nt: TGTGCCAGCAGCTTAGGCAAGCTTAACTATGGCTACACCTTC

j_gene: TRBJ2-3
abundance: -
d_gene: TRBD2
v_gene: TRBV12-5
CDR3aa: CASGKTSDGATHTDTQYF
CDR3nt: TGTGCTAGTGGCAAGACTAGCGATGGAGCTACACACACAGATACGCAGTATTTT

j_gene: TRBJ1-2
abundance: -
d_gene: -
v_gene: TRBV4-1
CDR3aa: CASSQGPQVGYTF
CDR3nt: TGCGCCAGCAGCCAAGGGCCCCAGGTTGGCTACACCTTC

j_gene: TRBJ2-1
abundance: -
d_gene: TRBD1
v_gene: TRBV29-1
CDR3aa: CSVEGDPDRGSVYNEQFF
CDR3nt: TGCAGCGTTGAAGGGGATCCAGACAGGGGCTCGGTTTACAATGAGCAGTTCTTC

j_gene: TRBJ1-5
abundance: -
d_gene: -
v_gene: TRBV6-5
CDR3aa: CASRDYQPQHF
CDR3nt: TGTGCCAGCAGGGACTATCAGCCCCAGCATTTT